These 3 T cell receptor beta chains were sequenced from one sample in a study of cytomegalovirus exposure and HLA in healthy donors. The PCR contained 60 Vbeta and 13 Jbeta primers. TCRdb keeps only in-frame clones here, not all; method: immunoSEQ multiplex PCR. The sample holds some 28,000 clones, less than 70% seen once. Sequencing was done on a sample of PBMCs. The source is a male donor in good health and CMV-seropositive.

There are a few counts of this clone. The CDR3 DNA follows: TGTGCCAGCAGTGGGGTAGCGGGGTCTAATTACAATGAGCAGTTCTTC. Protein sequence: CASSGVAGSNYNEQFF. The chain is built from TRBV27 and TRBJ2-1, with TRBD2 matching over 8 bases. The CDR3 is 16 residues long. From germline, CDR1 is MNHEY and CDR2 SMNVEV (reference sequence). The V segment lost 5 bases and the J segment 4 bases; nucleotides outside the gene matches: 10.

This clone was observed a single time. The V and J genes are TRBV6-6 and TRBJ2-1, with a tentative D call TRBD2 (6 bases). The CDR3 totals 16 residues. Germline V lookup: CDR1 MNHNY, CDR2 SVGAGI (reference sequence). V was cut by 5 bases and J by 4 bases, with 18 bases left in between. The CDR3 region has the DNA TGTGCCAGCAGTCCTCGGGGCGGGGCTCTATACAATGAGCAGTTCTTC. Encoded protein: CASSPRGGALYNEQFF.

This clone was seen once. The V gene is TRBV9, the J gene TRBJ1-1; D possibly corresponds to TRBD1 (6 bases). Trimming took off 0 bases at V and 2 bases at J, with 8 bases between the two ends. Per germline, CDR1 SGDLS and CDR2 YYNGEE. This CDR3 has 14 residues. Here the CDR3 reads CASSVAGANTEAFF. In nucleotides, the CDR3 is TGTGCCAGCAGCGTAGCAGGGGCCAACACTGAAGCTTTCTTT.